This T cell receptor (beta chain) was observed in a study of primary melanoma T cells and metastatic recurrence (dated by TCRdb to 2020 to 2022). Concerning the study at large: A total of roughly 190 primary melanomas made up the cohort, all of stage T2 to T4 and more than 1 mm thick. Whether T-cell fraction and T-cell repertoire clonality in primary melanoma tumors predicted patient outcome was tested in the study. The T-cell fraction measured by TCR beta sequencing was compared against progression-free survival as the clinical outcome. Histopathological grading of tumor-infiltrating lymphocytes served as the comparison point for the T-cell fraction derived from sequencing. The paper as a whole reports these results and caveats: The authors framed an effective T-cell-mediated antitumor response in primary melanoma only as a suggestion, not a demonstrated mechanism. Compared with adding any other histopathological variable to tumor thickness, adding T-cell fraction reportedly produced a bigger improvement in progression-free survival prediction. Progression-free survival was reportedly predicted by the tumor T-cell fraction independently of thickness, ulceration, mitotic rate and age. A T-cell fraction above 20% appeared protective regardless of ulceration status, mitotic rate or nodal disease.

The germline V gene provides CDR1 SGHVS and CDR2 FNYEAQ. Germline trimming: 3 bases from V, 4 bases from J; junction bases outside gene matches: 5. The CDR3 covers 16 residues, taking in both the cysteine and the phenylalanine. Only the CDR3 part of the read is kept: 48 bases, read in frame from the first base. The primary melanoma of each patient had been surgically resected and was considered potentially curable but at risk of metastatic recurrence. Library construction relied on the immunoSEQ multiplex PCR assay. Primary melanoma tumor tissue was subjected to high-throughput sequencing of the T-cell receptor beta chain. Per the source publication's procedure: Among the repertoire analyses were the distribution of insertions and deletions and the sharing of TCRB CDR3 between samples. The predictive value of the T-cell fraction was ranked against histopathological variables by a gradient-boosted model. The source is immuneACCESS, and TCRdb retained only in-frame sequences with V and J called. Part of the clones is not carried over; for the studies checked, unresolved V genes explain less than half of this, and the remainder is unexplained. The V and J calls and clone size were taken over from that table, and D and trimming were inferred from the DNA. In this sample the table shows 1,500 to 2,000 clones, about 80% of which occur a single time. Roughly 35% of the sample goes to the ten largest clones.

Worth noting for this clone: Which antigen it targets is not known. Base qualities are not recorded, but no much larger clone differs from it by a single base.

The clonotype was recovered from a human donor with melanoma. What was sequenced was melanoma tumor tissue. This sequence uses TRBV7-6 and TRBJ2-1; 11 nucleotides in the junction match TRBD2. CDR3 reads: CASSLYGTSGYNEQFF. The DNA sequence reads TGTGCCAGCAGCTTGTACGGGACTAGCGGTTACAATGAGCAGTTCTTC.